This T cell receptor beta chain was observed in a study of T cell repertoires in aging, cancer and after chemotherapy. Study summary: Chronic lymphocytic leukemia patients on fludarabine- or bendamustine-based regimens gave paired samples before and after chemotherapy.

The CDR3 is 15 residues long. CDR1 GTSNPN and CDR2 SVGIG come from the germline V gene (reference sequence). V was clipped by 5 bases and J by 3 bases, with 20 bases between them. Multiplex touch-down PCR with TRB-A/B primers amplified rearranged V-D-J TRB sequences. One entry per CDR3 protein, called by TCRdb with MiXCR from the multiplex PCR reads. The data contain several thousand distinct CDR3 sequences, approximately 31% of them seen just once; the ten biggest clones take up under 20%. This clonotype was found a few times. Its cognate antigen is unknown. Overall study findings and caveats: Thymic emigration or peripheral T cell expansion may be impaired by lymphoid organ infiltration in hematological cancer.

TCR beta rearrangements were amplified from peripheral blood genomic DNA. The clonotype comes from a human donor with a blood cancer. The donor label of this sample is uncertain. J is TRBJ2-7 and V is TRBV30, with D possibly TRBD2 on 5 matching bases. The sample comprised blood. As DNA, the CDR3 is TGTGCCTGGGGTCCCGCCGGGGTAACGGGCTACGAGCAGTACTTC. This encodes CAWGPAGVTGYEQYF.